Listed below are T cell receptor beta chains from one sample, sequenced in a study of blood T cell repertoires in COVID-19. Data came from immunoSEQ multiplex PCR; TCRdb stores just in-frame clones and leaves some out. Found here are roughly 190,000 clones, approximately 80% of them singletons; the top ten hold 11%. What was sequenced was peripheral blood. Source of these receptors: a woman aged 40 to 49 with COVID-19, enrolled during active disease. Both conserved end residues are part of each CDR3. D genes are given only for firm matches. The size of a clone is reported for some rows only, either as once, few or many, or as a class for expanded clones.

abundance	v_gene	j_gene	d_gene	CDR3nt	CDR3aa
-	TRBV3-1/TRBV3-2	TRBJ2-4	-	TGTGCCAGCAGCCAAGCGGGAAACATTCAGTACTTC	CASSQAGNIQYF
once	TRBV5-1	TRBJ1-4	-	TGCGCCAGCAGCTTGGGGGTCCCCGGGGAAAAACTGTTTTTT	CASSLGVPGEKLFF
once	TRBV19	TRBJ1-4	-	TGTGCCAGTAGTACTTCAGGGAATGAAAAACTGTTTTTT	CASSTSGNEKLFF
once	TRBV28	TRBJ1-1	TRBD1	TGTGCCAGCAGCCTAAATCATCTTCCGGGACAGATTGCTGAAGCTTTCTTT	CASSLNHLPGQIAEAFF
-	TRBV28	TRBJ2-7	TRBD2	TGTGCCAGCAGTTTCTGGACTAGAAGTTACGAGCAGTACTTC	CASSFWTRSYEQYF
once	TRBV5-5	TRBJ2-1	TRBD2	TGTGCCAGCAGCTTGGGGGCCCGGGAGGCGCGGTACAATGAGCAGTTCTTC	CASSLGAREARYNEQFF
-	TRBV2	TRBJ1-3	TRBD1	TGTGCCAGCAGATCAGGGGGTATCTCTGGAAACACCATATATTTT	CASRSGGISGNTIYF
-	TRBV7-3	TRBJ2-6	TRBD2	TGTGCCAGCAGCTTGTTGGGTAGCGGGAGGGATTACTCTGGGGCCAACGTCCTGACTTTC	CASSLLGSGRDYSGANVLTF
few	TRBV7-9	TRBJ1-1	-	TGTGCCAGCAGCCCTACAGGGATCATGAACACTGAAGCTTTCTTT	CASSPTGIMNTEAFF
few	TRBV28	TRBJ2-5	-	TGTGCCAGCATCGAAAACGGGGTAGGGGGAAAACAAGAGACCCAGTACTTC	CASIENGVGGKQETQYF
-	TRBV6-1	TRBJ1-5	-	TGTGCCAGCAGTGAAGCGGTTTCAGGGGCAGGTCAGCCCCAGCATTTT	CASSEAVSGAGQPQHF
-	TRBV5-5	TRBJ2-1	-	TGTGCCAGCAGCTCCTCTTTAGAGCAGTTCTTC	CASSSSLEQFF
-	TRBV9	TRBJ1-6	-	TGTGCCAGCAGCGCGGAGACAGGTTCCGTGGGGTCACCCCTCCACTTT	CASSAETGSVGSPLHF
-	TRBV5-1	TRBJ1-6	TRBD1	TGCGCCAGCAGCCCAGGGACAGTGAATTCACCCCTCCACTTT	CASSPGTVNSPLHF
-	TRBV6-5	TRBJ1-2	-	TGTGCCAGCAGCCAAACAGGGATTAATGGCTACACCTTC	CASSQTGINGYTF
few	TRBV6-1	TRBJ1-1	-	TGTGCCAGCAGTGACAACATGAACACTGAAGCTTTCTTT	CASSDNMNTEAFF
once	TRBV7-2	TRBJ1-1	-	TGTGCCAGCAGCCTGGGGTCAGGACTCCTGAACACTGAAGCTTTCTTT	CASSLGSGLLNTEAFF
once	TRBV7-6	TRBJ2-1	TRBD2	TGTGCCAGCAGCTTATCTAGCGGGAGGACCAATGAGCAGTTCTTC	CASSLSSGRTNEQFF
-	TRBV6-6	TRBJ1-2	-	TGTGCCAGCAGTTACCTCGGACAGACCTATGGCTACACCTTC	CASSYLGQTYGYTF
-	TRBV7-9	TRBJ2-1	TRBD2	TGTGCCCAGACTTTGGAGGGGAGGGGCTACAATGAGCAGTTCTTC	CAQTLEGRGYNEQFF
once	TRBV6-5	TRBJ1-1	-	TGTGCCAGCAGTCCACGACCAGCGGGCACTGAAGCTTTCTTT	CASSPRPAGTEAFF
-	TRBV5-4	TRBJ2-1	TRBD2	TGTGCCAGCAGCTTGTCCACTAGCGAATACAATGAGCAGTTCTTC	CASSLSTSEYNEQFF
-	TRBV3-1/TRBV3-2	TRBJ1-1	TRBD1	TGTGCCAGCAGCCCAAAACCGGGACAGACCACTGAAGCTTTCTTT	CASSPKPGQTTEAFF
-	TRBV27	TRBJ1-2	TRBD1	TGTGCCAGCAGTTTATCTGTTCGGGACAGGAACTATGGCTACACCTTC	CASSLSVRDRNYGYTF
-	TRBV28	TRBJ1-2	-	TGTGCCAGCAGTTCGGACTGGAACTATGGCTACACCTTC	CASSSDWNYGYTF
-	TRBV6-2/TRBV6-3	TRBJ1-4	-	TGTGCCAGCAGCAAAGACGGAGCTCCTAATGAAAAACTGTTTTTT	CASSKDGAPNEKLFF
-	TRBV2	TRBJ1-2	TRBD1	TGTGCCAGTACCAAGGACAGGGGTGGTAAGGGCTACACCTTC	CASTKDRGGKGYTF
-	TRBV4-2	TRBJ1-4	-	TGTGCCAGCACCGAACCAACAGCCCATAATGAAAAACTGTTTTTT	CASTEPTAHNEKLFF
-	TRBV11-2	TRBJ2-6	-	TGTGCCAGCAGCTTAGTTTTCCAGGGCTCTGGGGCCAACGTCCTGACTTTC	CASSLVFQGSGANVLTF
-	TRBV6-5	TRBJ1-2	-	TGTGCCAGCGTTGGAGGCAGAATAACTAACTATGGCTACACCTTC	CASVGGRITNYGYTF
-	TRBV4-2	TRBJ2-7	-	TGTGCCAGCAGCCAAGTCGGAGACCCCTTCGAGCAGTACTTC	CASSQVGDPFEQYF
-	TRBV28	TRBJ2-5	-	TGTGCCAGCAAGGACTTCCAAGAGACCCAGTACTTC	CASKDFQETQYF
-	TRBV5-1	TRBJ2-1	TRBD2	TGCGCCAGCAGCCTGGGACTAGCGACCCTGTGGAATGAGCAGTTCTTC	CASSLGLATLWNEQFF